Listed here are 28 T cell receptor beta chains from one sample, sequenced in a study of blood T cell repertoires in COVID-19 (dated by TCRdb to the early 2020s). The library was built by means of the immunoSEQ multiplex PCR assay. As stored in TCRdb, this immuneACCESS dataset retains in-frame rearrangements with V and J assigned. A fraction of the clones does not appear; measured against another copy, unresolved V genes explain less than half of the discrepancy, and the remainder lacks a known reason. This sample holds 150,000 to 200,000 clones; 84% were observed only once. The top ten clonotypes cover around 15% of the sample. Sequencing was carried out using PBMCs or T cells enriched from blood (not recorded which). These receptors were obtained from a man in his fifties who had recovered from COVID-19.

J is TRBJ1-6 and V is TRBV5-1, with TRBD1 matching 8 bases. This CDR3 has 16 amino acids. CDR1 is SGHRS and CDR2 is YFSETQ in the germline V gene. V was clipped by 4 bases and J by 6 bases; unmatched bases: 9. CDR3 nucleotide sequence: TGCGCCAGCAGCATGACAGGGGACGGCGGTAATTCACCCCTCCACTTT. This gives the protein CASSMTGDGGNSPLHF. The full variable domain, in which reference TRBV5-1 and TRBJ1-6 provide the parts outside the CDR3, is KAGVTQTPRYLIKTRGQQVTLSCSPISGHRSVSWYQQTPGQGLQFLFEYFSETQRNKGNFPGRFSGRQFSNSRSEMNVSTLELGDSALYLCASSMTGDGGNSPLHFGNGTRLTVT.

The chain combines TRBV19 with TRBJ2-6; D perhaps matches TRBD1 (5 bases). The CDR3 spans 18 residues. Germline V gene data show CDR1 as LNHDA and CDR2 as SQIVND (reference sequence). Trimming took 6 bases from V and 2 from J, leaving 20 bases between them. CDR3 residues: CASSQGTITTAGANVLTF. Here the CDR3 DNA reads TGTGCCAGTAGCCAGGGCACGATCACTACCGCTGGGGCCAACGTCCTGACTTTC.

The genes are TRBV6-6 and TRBJ2-2; D is possibly TRBD1 (5 bases). There are 14 residues in the CDR3. V lost 11 bases, J lost 4 bases, and 17 bases lay in between. CDR1 and CDR2 from the germline V gene are MNHNY and SVGAGI (reference sequence). The CDR3 is CAGTRALGTGELFF. DNA for the CDR3: TGTGCCGGAACCAGGGCACTTGGCACCGGGGAGCTGTTTTTT.

V is TRBV5-1 and J is TRBJ1-6, with TRBD1 matching over 7 bases. Germline V gives CDR1 SGHRS, CDR2 YFSETQ. After removal of 7 bases from V and 4 bases from J, the junction contained 11 bases not matched to a gene. The CDR3 consists of 16 residues. The CDR3 spells CASRPGGTIYNSPLHF. Written as DNA, the CDR3 is TGCGCCAGCCGACCAGGGGGTACTATATATAATTCACCCCTCCACTTT.

The rearrangement links TRBV6-5 to TRBJ1-5; D possibly corresponds to TRBD1 (6 bases). Germline V gene data show CDR1 as MNHEY and CDR2 as SVGAGI. The ends were cut back, 4 bases at V and 3 bases at J, with 13 bases in the middle. This CDR3 contains 15 residues. CDR3 loop: CASSSGTNFNQPQHF. For the CDR3, the DNA is TGTGCCAGCAGTTCCGGGACAAACTTCAATCAGCCCCAGCATTTT.

This clone was found once. The chain recombines TRBV6-5 with TRBJ1-6; D is undetermined. V was trimmed by 2 bases and J by 7 bases, leaving 12 bases between them. This CDR3 comprises 15 residues. The V gene's germline CDR1 is MNHEY and CDR2 SVGAGI. As DNA, the CDR3 is TGTGCCAGCAGTTACCAGGTTTCAGCCAATTCACCCCTCCACTTT. Translated, it gives CASSYQVSANSPLHF.

The CDR3 DNA reads as TGCGCCAGCAGCTTGAGTCCCGCGAACCAAGAGACCCAGTACTTC. Translation: CASSLSPANQETQYF. The chain joins TRBV5-1 to TRBJ2-5; D is ambiguous. Trimming removed 1 base at V and 0 bases at J, with 10 bases between. There are 15 residues in the CDR3. The germline CDR1 and CDR2 sequences are SGHRS and YFSETQ.

The chain recombines TRBV28 with TRBJ2-2, with 8 bases aligning to TRBD2. Per germline, CDR1 MDHEN and CDR2 SYDVKM. The V and J ends lost 11 bases and 6 bases, in that order; junction bases with no gene match: 11. The CDR3 runs 14 residues. Here the CDR3 DNA reads TGTGCCGGCTCAAAGCGGGGGCAGGCCGGGGAGCTGTTTTTT. Translated, it gives CAGSKRGQAGELFF.

V gene TRBV30 combines with J gene TRBJ1-4; the match to TRBD1 covers 7 bases. The V gene end was trimmed by 0 bases and the J gene end by 3 bases; junction bases not matched to a gene: 4. The CDR3 has 15 amino acids. The germline V gene encodes CDR1 GTSNPN and CDR2 SVGIG (reference sequence). CDR3 region: CAWSVLQGANEKLFF. The CDR3 DNA sequence: TGTGCCTGGAGTGTCCTCCAGGGGGCTAATGAAAAACTGTTTTTT.

This chain connects TRBV6-5 to TRBJ1-1; possibly TRBD1 for D (5 bases). There are 14 residues in the CDR3. Germline loops: CDR1 MNHEY, CDR2 SVGAGI. Trimming stripped 7 bases from V and 6 bases from J, with 18 bases between. Here the CDR3 reads CASIPDRRGAEAFF. As DNA, the CDR3 is TGTGCCAGCATTCCGGACCGGCGGGGCGCTGAAGCTTTCTTT.

The rearrangement links TRBV11-2 to TRBJ1-2; D unresolved. The CDR3 has 17 residues. CDR1 is SGHAT, CDR2 FQNNGV, per germline. The germline V and J ends were trimmed by 0 bases and 3 bases, with 17 bases remaining between them. The CDR3 spells CASSLDERPGVYYGYTF. The CDR3 nucleotides read TGTGCCAGCAGCTTAGATGAACGCCCAGGCGTGTACTATGGCTACACCTTC. Using reference TRBV11-2 and TRBJ1-2 for the parts outside the CDR3, the full variable domain is EAGVAQSPRYKIIEKRQSVAFWCNPISGHATLYWYQQILGQGPKLLIQFQNNGVVDDSQLPKDRFSAERLKGVDSTLKIQPAKLEDSAVYLCASSLDERPGVYYGYTFGSGTRLTVV.

V usage is TRBV9 and J usage is TRBJ2-1; D call uncertain. CDR3 size: 14 residues. V was trimmed by 4 bases and J by 1 base, leaving 9 bases between them. The germline V gene has CDR1 SGDLS and CDR2 YYNGEE. The CDR3 DNA is TGTGCCAGCAGCTCGTTAGCTTCCTACAATGAGCAGTTCTTC. It yields the protein CASSSLASYNEQFF.

This chain joins TRBV4-1 and TRBJ1-1; weak D call: TRBD1 (5 bases). Germline V gives CDR1 MGHRA, CDR2 YSYEKL. Trimming took 1 base from V and 0 from J, leaving 9 bases between them. This CDR3 region has 15 residues. CDR3 bases: TGCGCCAGCAGCCAAGGGGCAGGGATGAACACTGAAGCTTTCTTT. As protein: CASSQGAGMNTEAFF.

J is TRBJ1-2 and V is TRBV19, with 8 bases matching TRBD1. This CDR3 spans 16 amino acids. Looked up from germline, CDR1 is LNHDA and CDR2 is SQIVND (reference sequence). The V gene end was trimmed by 3 bases and the J gene end by 4 bases; junction bases not matched to a gene: 10. CDR3 in amino acids: CASSISARGLVYGYTF. The CDR3 region has the DNA TGTGCCAGTAGTATTTCCGCCAGGGGGCTGGTCTATGGCTACACCTTC.

The rearrangement uses TRBV3-1 (or the pseudogene TRBV3-2) and TRBJ1-1; D gene uncertain. V lost 7 bases and J lost 1, with 4 bases in between. Germline-derived CDR1 and CDR2 are LGHDT and YNNKEL (reference sequence). CDR3 length: 11 amino acids. The CDR3 sequence: CASMRNTEAFF. In DNA, the CDR3 is TGTGCCAGCATGAGGAACACTGAAGCTTTCTTT.

V and J are TRBV6-4 and TRBJ2-3; 14 bases line up with TRBD2. V was clipped by 4 bases and J by 6 bases; unmatched bases: 6. CDR1 and CDR2 from the germline V gene are MRHNA and SNTAGT. CDR3 length: 16 residues. CDR3 nucleotides: TGTGCCAGCAGTGGACTAGCGGGGGGGCCTACGGATACGCAGTATTTT. This sequence encodes CASSGLAGGPTDTQYF.

The chain employs TRBV6-5 and TRBJ1-1; D may be TRBD1 (5 bases). This CDR3 contains 15 residues. The germline V gene encodes CDR1 MNHEY and CDR2 SVGAGI. Trimming took 0 bases from V and 4 from J, leaving 12 bases between them. This CDR3 reads CASSYSGGVGTEAFF. In nucleotides, the CDR3 is TGTGCCAGCAGTTACTCTGGGGGGGTCGGCACTGAAGCTTTCTTT.

The chain joins TRBV27 to TRBJ2-7, with TRBD2 identical over 11 bases. Germline assignment: CDR1 MNHEY and CDR2 SMNVEV (reference sequence). After removal of 3 bases from V and 4 bases from J, the junction contained 8 bases not matched to a gene. The CDR3 consists of 16 residues. For the CDR3, the DNA is TGTGCCAGCAGTTTGCTAACTAGCGGGGGAGCTTACGAGCAGTACTTC. Translated: CASSLLTSGGAYEQYF.

The V gene is TRBV6-4, the J gene TRBJ2-1, with D perhaps TRBD1 (5 bases). V dropped 3 bases and J dropped 9 bases, with 12 bases sitting between them. CDR1 is MRHNA and CDR2 is SNTAGT in the germline V gene. This CDR3 is built from 13 residues. CDR3 loop: CASSETAASEQFF. The DNA for the CDR3 is TGTGCCAGCAGTGAGACAGCCGCAAGTGAGCAGTTCTTC.

The chain combines TRBV2 with TRBJ1-3; 7 nucleotides match TRBD1. The CDR3 has 16 amino acids. CDR1 is SNHLY, CDR2 FYNNEI, per germline. The junction had 12 bases not matched to a gene; V was cut back by 7 bases and J by 3 bases. CDR3 loop: CASNRDSRIDGNTIYF. The CDR3 bases are TGTGCCAGCAATCGGGACAGTAGGATTGATGGAAACACCATATATTTT. Supplemented by reference TRBV2 and TRBJ1-3, the full variable domain reads EPEVTQTPSHQVTQMGQEVILRCVPISNHLYFYWYRQILGQKVEFLVSFYNNEISEKSEIFDDQFSVERPDGSNFTLKIRSTKLEDSAMYFCASNRDSRIDGNTIYFGEGSWLTVV.

This sequence joins TRBV6-5 and TRBJ1-2; D might be TRBD1 (6 bases). This CDR3 has 15 residues. Per germline, CDR1 MNHEY and CDR2 SVGAGI. V was trimmed by 6 bases and J by 2 bases, leaving 16 bases between them. The CDR3 coding sequence is TGTGCCAGCAGCGAGGGGGTGACAGTAAACTATGGCTACACCTTC. Amino acids: CASSEGVTVNYGYTF.

CDR3: CASSFLDRGWNEQYF. Written as DNA, the CDR3 is TGTGCCAGCAGCTTCCTGGACAGGGGTTGGAACGAGCAGTACTTC. The rearrangement uses TRBV5-6 and TRBJ2-7, with 9 bases lining up with TRBD1. Germline CDR1 and CDR2: SGHDT and YYEEEE. The length of the CDR3 is 15 residues. With V trimmed by 2 bases and J by 5 bases, 8 bases remained unmatched.

DNA of the CDR3: TGTGCCAGCAGCCTCGGGGACACCCGAGCTGGAAACACCATATATTTT. Protein: CASSLGDTRAGNTIYF. The rearrangement links TRBV13 to TRBJ1-3, with D maybe TRBD1 (6 bases). V shed 5 bases and J shed 2 bases, with 16 bases lying between them. Germline loops: CDR1 PRHDT, CDR2 FYEKMQ (reference sequence). This CDR3 has 16 residues.

The chain uses TRBV2 and TRBJ1-5; 8 positions match TRBD1. Germline-derived CDR1 and CDR2 are SNHLY and FYNNEI. Trimming at V came to 5 bases and at J to 7 bases, leaving 7 bases not matched to a gene. There are 14 residues in the CDR3. CDR3: CASSPSDRAQPQHF. Written as DNA, the CDR3 is TGTGCCAGCAGTCCTTCGGACAGGGCCCAGCCCCAGCATTTT.

V gene TRBV19 combines with J gene TRBJ2-7, with 7 bases lining up with TRBD2. Trimming at V came to 1 base and at J to 0 bases, leaving 0 bases not matched to a gene. The CDR3 is 14 residues long. Looked up from germline, CDR1 is LNHDA and CDR2 is SQIVND (reference sequence). In DNA, the CDR3 is TGTGCCAGTAGTATAGGCGGGAGCTCCTACGAGCAGTACTTC. This gives the protein CASSIGGSSYEQYF.

V gene TRBV10-3 combines with J gene TRBJ2-7, with TRBD1 as a possible D gene (6 bases). The germline V gene encodes CDR1 ENHRY and CDR2 SYGVKD. This CDR3 spans 13 amino acids. Trimming removed 10 bases at V and 3 bases at J, with 16 bases between. The CDR3 reads CATRTALDYEQYF. CDR3 nucleotide sequence: TGTGCCACCCGGACAGCCCTGGACTACGAGCAGTACTTC.

The table lists this clone with a few counts. The V and J genes are TRBV6-1 and TRBJ2-6; TRBD1 matches at 9 bases. Per germline, CDR1 MNHNS and CDR2 SASEGT. Trimming at V came to 5 bases and at J to 11 bases, leaving 4 bases not matched to a gene. The CDR3 extends over 13 amino acids. The CDR3 nucleotides are TGTGCCAGCAGTTCGGGACAGGGATACGTCCTGACTTTC. This gives the protein CASSSGQGYVLTF.

As for this clone: Other DNA sequences in the sample encode the same CDR3. The chain couples TRBV24-1 to TRBJ1-2, with 7 bases aligning to TRBD1. The CDR3 runs to 14 residues. Germline V lookup: CDR1 KGHDR, CDR2 SFDVKD. The V segment lost 0 bases and the J segment 3 bases; nucleotides outside the gene matches: 0. The CDR3 bases are TGTGCCACCAGTGATTTGGACAGGGACTATGGCTACACCTTC. Residues: CATSDLDRDYGYTF.